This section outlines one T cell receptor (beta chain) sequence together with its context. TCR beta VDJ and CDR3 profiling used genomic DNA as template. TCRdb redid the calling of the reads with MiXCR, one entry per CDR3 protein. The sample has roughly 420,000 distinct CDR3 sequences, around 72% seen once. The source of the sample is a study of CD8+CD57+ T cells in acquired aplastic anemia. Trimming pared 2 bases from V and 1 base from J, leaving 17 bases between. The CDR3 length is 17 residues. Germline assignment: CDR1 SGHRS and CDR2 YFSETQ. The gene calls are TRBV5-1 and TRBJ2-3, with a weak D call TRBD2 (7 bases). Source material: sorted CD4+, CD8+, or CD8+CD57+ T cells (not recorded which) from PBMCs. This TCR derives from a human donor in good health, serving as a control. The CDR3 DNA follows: TGCGCCAGCAGCTTTAACCGGGGGGCGAGTCGCACAGATACGCAGTATTTT. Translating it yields CASSFNRGASRTDTQYF.